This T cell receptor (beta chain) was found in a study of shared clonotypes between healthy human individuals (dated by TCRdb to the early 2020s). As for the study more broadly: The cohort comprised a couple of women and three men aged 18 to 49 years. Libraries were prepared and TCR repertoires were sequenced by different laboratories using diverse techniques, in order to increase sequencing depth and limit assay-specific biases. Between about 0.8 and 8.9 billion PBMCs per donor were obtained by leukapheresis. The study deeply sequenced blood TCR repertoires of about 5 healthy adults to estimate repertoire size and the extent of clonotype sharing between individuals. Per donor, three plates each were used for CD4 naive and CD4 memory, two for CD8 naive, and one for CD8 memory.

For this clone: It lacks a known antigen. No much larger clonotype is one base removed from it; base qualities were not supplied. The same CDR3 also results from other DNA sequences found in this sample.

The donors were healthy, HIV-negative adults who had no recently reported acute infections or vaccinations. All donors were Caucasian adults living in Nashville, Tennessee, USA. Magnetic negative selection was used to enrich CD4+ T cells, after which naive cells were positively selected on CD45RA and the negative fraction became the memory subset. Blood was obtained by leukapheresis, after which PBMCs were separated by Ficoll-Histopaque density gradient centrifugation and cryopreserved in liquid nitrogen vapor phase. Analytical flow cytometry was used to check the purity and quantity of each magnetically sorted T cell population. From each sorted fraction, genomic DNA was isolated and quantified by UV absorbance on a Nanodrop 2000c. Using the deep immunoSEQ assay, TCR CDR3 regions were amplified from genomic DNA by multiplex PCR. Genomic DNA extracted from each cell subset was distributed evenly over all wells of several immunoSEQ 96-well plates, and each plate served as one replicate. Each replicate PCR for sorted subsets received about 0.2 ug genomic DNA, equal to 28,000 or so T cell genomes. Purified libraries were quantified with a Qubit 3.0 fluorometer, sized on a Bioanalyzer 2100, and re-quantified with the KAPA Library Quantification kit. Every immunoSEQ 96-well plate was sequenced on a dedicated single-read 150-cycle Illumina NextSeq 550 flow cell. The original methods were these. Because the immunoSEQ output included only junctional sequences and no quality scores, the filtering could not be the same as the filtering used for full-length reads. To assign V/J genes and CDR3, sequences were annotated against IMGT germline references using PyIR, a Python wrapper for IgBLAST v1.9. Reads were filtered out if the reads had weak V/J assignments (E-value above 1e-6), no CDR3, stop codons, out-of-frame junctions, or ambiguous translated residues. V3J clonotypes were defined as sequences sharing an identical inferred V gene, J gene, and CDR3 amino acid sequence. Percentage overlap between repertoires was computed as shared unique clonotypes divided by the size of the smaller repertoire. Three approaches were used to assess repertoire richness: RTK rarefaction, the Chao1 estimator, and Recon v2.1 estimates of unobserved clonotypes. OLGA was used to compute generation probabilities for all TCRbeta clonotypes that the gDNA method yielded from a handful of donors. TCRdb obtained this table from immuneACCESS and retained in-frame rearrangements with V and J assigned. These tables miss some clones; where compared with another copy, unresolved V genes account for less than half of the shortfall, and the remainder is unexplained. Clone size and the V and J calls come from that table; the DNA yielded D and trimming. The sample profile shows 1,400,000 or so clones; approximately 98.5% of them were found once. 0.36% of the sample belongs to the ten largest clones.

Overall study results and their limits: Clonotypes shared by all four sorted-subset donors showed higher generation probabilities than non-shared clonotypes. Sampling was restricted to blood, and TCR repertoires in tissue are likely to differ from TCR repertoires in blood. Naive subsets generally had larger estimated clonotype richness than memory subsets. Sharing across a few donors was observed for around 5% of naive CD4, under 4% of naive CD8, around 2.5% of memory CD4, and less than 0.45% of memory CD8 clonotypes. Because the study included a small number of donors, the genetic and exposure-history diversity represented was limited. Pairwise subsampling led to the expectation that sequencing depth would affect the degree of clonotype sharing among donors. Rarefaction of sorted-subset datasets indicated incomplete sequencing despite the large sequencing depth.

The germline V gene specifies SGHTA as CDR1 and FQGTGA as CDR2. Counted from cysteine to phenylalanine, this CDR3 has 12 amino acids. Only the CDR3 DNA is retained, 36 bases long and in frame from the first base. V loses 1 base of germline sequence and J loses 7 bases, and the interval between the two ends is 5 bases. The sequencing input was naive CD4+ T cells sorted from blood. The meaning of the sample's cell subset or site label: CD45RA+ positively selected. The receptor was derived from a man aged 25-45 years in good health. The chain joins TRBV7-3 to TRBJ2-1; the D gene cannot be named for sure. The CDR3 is CASSLNGNEQFF. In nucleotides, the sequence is TGTGCCAGCAGCTTAAACGGTAATGAGCAGTTCTTC.